Presented here are 22 T cell receptor beta chains from one specimen sequenced in a study of cytomegalovirus exposure and HLA in healthy donors. Amplification used 60 Vbeta primers and 13 Jbeta primers. The method was immunoSEQ multiplex PCR; TCRdb's version includes in-frame clones alone and lacks a portion of them. This repertoire shows a few hundred thousand clones, 92% found once; its top ten account for 1.5% to 2%. Sequences were obtained from PBMCs. The source of these receptors is a girl between 2 and 10 years old in good health and CMV-seronegative.

The V gene is TRBV5-4, the J gene TRBJ1-1, with 7 bases fitting TRBD1. V gave up 4 bases and J gave up 5 bases; unmatched junction bases: 8. The CDR3 is made up of 14 amino acids. Germline CDR1 SGHNT, CDR2 YYREEE (reference sequence). DNA of the CDR3: TGTGCCAGCAGCACGACAGCAGGGGGAACTGAAGCTTTCTTT. This codes for CASSTTAGGTEAFF.

The V call is TRBV28, the J call TRBJ2-5; tentatively, D is TRBD1 (6 bases). V lost 6 bases and J 0 bases, leaving 14 bases between the germline ends. There are 15 residues in the CDR3. The V gene's germline CDR1 is MDHEN and CDR2 SYDVKM. CDR3 amino acids: CASRLTGPYQETQYF. For the CDR3, the DNA is TGTGCCAGCAGACTGACAGGACCGTACCAAGAGACCCAGTACTTC.

This clone came up once. The J gene is TRBJ2-3, the V gene TRBV2; perhaps TRBD1 as D (5 bases). This CDR3 region has 14 residues. Trimming removed 5 bases from V and 6 bases from J, with 15 bases in between. Germline V gene lookup returns CDR1 SNHLY and CDR2 FYNNEI. CDR3 protein: CASSTQGLVDTQYF. The CDR3 DNA reads as TGTGCCAGCAGTACCCAGGGTTTGGTCGATACGCAGTATTTT.

CDR3 protein: CASSLASGDLAKNIQYF. CDR3 DNA sequence: TGTGCCAGCAGCTTAGCGTCAGGGGATCTAGCCAAAAACATTCAGTACTTC. This chain links TRBV7-2 with TRBJ2-4; maybe TRBD1 (6 bases). Trimming shortened V by 0 bases and J by 0 bases, and 12 bases separated the two germline ends. In germline, CDR1 is SGHTA, CDR2 FQGNSA. There are 17 residues in the CDR3.

The rearrangement joins TRBV14 to TRBJ2-2, with D perhaps TRBD2 (7 bases). CDR1 is SGHDN and CDR2 is FVKESK in the germline V gene. The germline V and J ends were trimmed by 4 bases and 0 bases, with 18 bases remaining between them. The CDR3 contains 18 residues. The CDR3 here is CASSRFPLGGANTGELFF. CDR3 sequence (DNA): TGTGCCAGCAGCCGTTTCCCCCTAGGGGGGGCGAACACCGGGGAGCTGTTTTTT. Full variable domain (missing parts from reference TRBV14 and TRBJ2-2): EAGVTQFPSHSVIEKGQTVTLRCDPISGHDNLYWYRRVMGKEIKFLLHFVKESKQDESGMPNNRFLAERTGGTYSTLKVQPAELEDSGVYFCASSRFPLGGANTGELFFGEGSRLTVL.

This chain connects TRBV19 to TRBJ1-4, with unresolved D. V was cut by 3 bases and J by 4 bases, with 15 bases left in between. Germline loops: CDR1 LNHDA, CDR2 SQIVND (reference sequence). CDR3 length: 16 residues. In nucleotides, the CDR3 is TGTGCCAGTAGTATTGTCCGGAGCCCTGGTAATGAAAAACTGTTTTTT. This translates into CASSIVRSPGNEKLFF. The variable domain in full, with the rest retrieved from reference TRBV19 and TRBJ1-4, is DGGITQSPKYLFRKEGQNVTLSCEQNLNHDAMYWYRQDPGQGLRLIYYSQIVNDFQKGDIAEGYSVSREKKESFPLTVTSAQKNPTAFYLCASSIVRSPGNEKLFFGSGTQLSVL.

This clone was seen only once. V gene TRBV4-2 combines with J gene TRBJ2-7, with D maybe TRBD2 (5 bases). The CDR3 has 15 residues. V was trimmed by 4 bases and J by 3 bases, leaving 16 bases between them. Per germline, CDR1 LGHNA and CDR2 YNFKEQ. The CDR3 spells CASSPSEDGIYEQYF. CDR3 DNA: TGTGCCAGCAGCCCCTCCGAGGACGGGATCTACGAGCAGTACTTC.

V gene TRBV5-1 combines with J gene TRBJ2-7, with TRBD1 matching 7 bases. Germline loops: CDR1 SGHRS, CDR2 YFSETQ. The CDR3 contains 14 residues. The J segment lost 5 bases and the V segment lost 0 bases, leaving 5 bases of the junction unmatched. The CDR3 protein is CASSLGQGVDEQYF. Written as DNA, the CDR3 is TGCGCCAGCAGCTTGGGACAGGGTGTCGACGAGCAGTACTTC.

The chain joins TRBV19 to TRBJ2-1; possibly TRBD2 for D (7 bases). Germline values: CDR1 LNHDA, CDR2 SQIVND (reference sequence). The CDR3 is 16 residues long. V was trimmed by 5 bases and J by 9 bases, leaving 23 bases between them. CDR3 sequence: CASSPRGRGGSGEQFF. The CDR3 nucleotides are TGTGCCAGTAGTCCCCGGGGTAGGGGGGGGTCGGGTGAGCAGTTCTTC.

The chain employs TRBV11-2 and TRBJ2-7, with 9 nucleotides matching TRBD2. V lost 5 bases to trimming and J lost 0 bases; unmatched junction nucleotides: 8. This CDR3 has 16 residues. CDR1 and CDR2 from the germline V gene are SGHAT and FQNNGV. The CDR3 sequence is CASSHAGGAYSYEQYF. Here the CDR3 DNA reads TGTGCCAGCAGCCACGCGGGAGGGGCCTACTCCTACGAGCAGTACTTC.

This clone was observed a handful of times. V is TRBV5-4 and J is TRBJ2-1; 12 nucleotides align to TRBD2. The germline V gene encodes CDR1 SGHNT and CDR2 YYREEE (reference sequence). The trim removed 7 bases at V and 4 bases at J, leaving 3 bases unmatched. The CDR3 has 14 amino acids. In DNA, the CDR3 is TGTGCCAGCGGACTAGCGGGATCATACAATGAGCAGTTCTTC. As protein: CASGLAGSYNEQFF.

The chain employs TRBV6-4 and TRBJ2-1; D perhaps matches TRBD1 (6 bases). Trimming pared 0 bases from V and 6 bases from J, leaving 15 bases between. The V gene's germline CDR1 is MRHNA and CDR2 SNTAGT. The CDR3 totals 16 residues. Here the CDR3 reads CASSDSIWDTLNEQFF. CDR3 sequence (DNA): TGTGCCAGCAGTGACTCGATTTGGGACACCCTCAATGAGCAGTTCTTC.

The rearrangement links TRBV11-1 to TRBJ2-2; possibly TRBD2 for D (5 bases). There are 15 residues in the CDR3. Trimming removed 5 bases at V and 3 bases at J, with 13 bases between. Germline V gives CDR1 SGHAT, CDR2 FQDESV (reference sequence). This chain's CDR3 is CASSPSSRDTGELFF. CDR3 coding DNA: TGTGCCAGCAGCCCTAGCTCCCGGGACACCGGGGAGCTGTTTTTT.

The rearrangement uses TRBV25-1 and TRBJ1-2; possibly TRBD1 for D (5 bases). CDR1 and CDR2 from the germline V gene are MGHDK and SYGVNS. Trimming pared 7 bases from V and 4 bases from J, leaving 13 bases between. The CDR3 length is 13 residues. CDR3 bases: TGTGCCAGCACCCCGAGGACAAGCTATGGCTACACCTTC. Its translation is CASTPRTSYGYTF.

This rearrangement joins TRBV30 to TRBJ2-7; 10 bases line up with TRBD2. This CDR3 region has 16 residues. The V segment lost 1 base and the J segment 2 bases; nucleotides outside the gene matches: 8. The germline V gene encodes CDR1 GTSNPN and CDR2 SVGIG (reference sequence). CDR3 amino acids: CAWSGGSGGVAYEQYF. CDR3 DNA sequence: TGTGCCTGGAGTGGAGGGAGCGGGGGGGTGGCCTACGAGCAGTACTTC. The whole variable domain, filled in from reference TRBV30 and TRBJ2-7, reads SQTIHQWPATLVQPVGSPLSLECTVEGTSNPNLYWYRQAAGRGLQLLFYSVGIGQISSEVPQNLSASRPQDRQFILSSKKLLLSDSGFYLCAWSGGSGGVAYEQYFGPGTRLTVT.

The CDR3 DNA follows: TGTGCCAGCAGTTCGTTGGAGGACAGGGCCTCCGAGCAGTACTTC. Translation gives CASSSLEDRASEQYF. The V and J genes are TRBV6-6 and TRBJ2-7; 8 nucleotides line up with TRBD1. The CDR3 covers 15 residues. Trimming at V came to 4 bases and at J to 6 bases, leaving 11 bases not matched to a gene. CDR1 and CDR2 (germline): MNHNY, SVGAGI (reference sequence).

This chain connects TRBV5-1 to TRBJ1-3; unclear D gene. The CDR3 runs 16 residues. V lost 0 bases and J 0 bases, leaving 10 bases between the germline ends. The germline gives CDR1 SGHRS, CDR2 YFSETQ. CDR3 sequence (DNA): TGCGCCAGCAGCTTGGGCGGAGATAACTCTGGAAACACCATATATTTT. It yields the protein CASSLGGDNSGNTIYF.

The chain is built from TRBV5-5 and TRBJ2-7; 7 positions agree with TRBD1. Germline lookup yields CDR1 SGHKS and CDR2 YYEKEE (reference sequence). J was trimmed by 2 bases and V by 6 bases; bases with no gene match: 8. CDR3 length equals 14 residues. CDR3 in amino acids: CASTGQSLAYEQYF. CDR3 bases: TGTGCCAGCACGGGACAGTCCTTAGCCTACGAGCAGTACTTC. Full variable domain (missing parts from reference TRBV5-5 and TRBJ2-7): DAGVTQSPTHLIKTRGQQVTLRCSPISGHKSVSWYQQVLGQGPQFIFQYYEKEERGRGNFPDRFSARQFPNYSSELNVNALLLGDSALYLCASTGQSLAYEQYFGPGTRLTVT.

The chain couples TRBV5-4 to TRBJ1-5, with TRBD1 matching 9 bases. Per the germline V gene, CDR1 is SGHNT and CDR2 is YYREEE (reference sequence). CDR3 length: 15 residues. Losses at the gene ends were 4 bases for V and 5 bases for J; bases not matched to a gene: 7. The CDR3 nucleotides read TGTGCCAGCAGCCAAGGGGGACAGGGCGATCAGCCCCAGCATTTT. Encoded protein: CASSQGGQGDQPQHF.

V and J are TRBV30 and TRBJ2-7; TRBD2 is a possible D gene (5 bases). Trimming took off 1 base at V and 1 base at J, with 8 bases between the two ends. Germline V lookup: CDR1 GTSNPN, CDR2 SVGIG (reference sequence). This CDR3 comprises 13 residues. The CDR3 region has the DNA TGTGCCTGGAGTGACCGGGGTTCCTACGAGCAGTACTTC. This encodes CAWSDRGSYEQYF.

V and J are TRBV11-2 and TRBJ2-5; the match to TRBD2 covers 10 bases. The CDR3 consists of 16 residues. The germline V gene has CDR1 SGHAT and CDR2 FQNNGV. With 0 bases clipped from V and 5 bases from J, the junction kept 6 bases outside the gene matches. CDR3: CASSLEDSGGLETQYF. As DNA, the CDR3 is TGTGCCAGCAGCTTAGAGGATAGCGGGGGGTTGGAGACCCAGTACTTC.

V usage is TRBV27 and J usage is TRBJ2-1; 12 positions match TRBD2. V gave up 4 bases and J gave up 8 bases; unmatched junction bases: 9. The CDR3 totals 16 residues. Germline lookup yields CDR1 MNHEY and CDR2 SMNVEV (reference sequence). This CDR3 is CASSSLLTSGSYEQFF. CDR3 nucleotide sequence: TGTGCCAGCAGTTCCTTATTGACTAGCGGGAGTTATGAGCAGTTCTTC.